Below, 8 T cell receptor beta chains from the same sample are listed, as sequenced in a study of T cell responses to AZD1222 COVID-19 vaccine. Measured with immunoSEQ multiplex PCR; TCRdb has only the in-frame clones, and not every one. The table shows about 94,000 clones, with around nine tenths occurring only once. Specimen: peripheral blood, collected on day 0 of AZD1222 vaccination. These TCRs come from an adult in good health.

This chain joins TRBV6-2 or TRBV6-3 and TRBJ1-5, with 9 bases matching TRBD1. Trimming removed 2 bases from V and 7 bases from J; junction bases left unmatched: 6. This CDR3 is built from 15 residues. Germline CDR1 reads MNHEY; CDR2 reads SVGEGT. The CDR3 nucleotides are TGTGCCAGCAGTTACGGGACAGGGCAATGGCAGCCCCAGCATTTT. Amino acids: CASSYGTGQWQPQHF.

DNA for the CDR3: TGTGCCTGGCAGGACCAGGGGGGCTTGCAGCCCCAGCATTTT. Translation: CAWQDQGGLQPQHF. The chain is built from TRBV30 and TRBJ1-5; 7 bases map to TRBD1. This CDR3 spans 14 amino acids. Germline CDR1 reads GTSNPN; CDR2 reads SVGIG (reference sequence). V dropped 5 bases and J dropped 7; count of bases not matched to a gene: 11.

In this sample, this clone turned up once. The J gene is TRBJ1-5, the V gene TRBV19, with a tentative D call TRBD1 (5 bases). There are 14 residues in the CDR3. In germline, CDR1 is LNHDA, CDR2 SQIVND (reference sequence). Deletions cut 1 base from V and 6 bases from J, with 10 bases between. The CDR3 protein is CASSIVKRGQPQHF. DNA of the CDR3: TGTGCCAGTAGTATAGTCAAAAGGGGTCAGCCCCAGCATTTT. The whole variable domain, filled in from reference TRBV19 and TRBJ1-5, reads DGGITQSPKYLFRKEGQNVTLSCEQNLNHDAMYWYRQDPGQGLRLIYYSQIVNDFQKGDIAEGYSVSREKKESFPLTVTSAQKNPTAFYLCASSIVKRGQPQHFGDGTRLSIL.

The chain employs TRBV4-2 and TRBJ1-2; the match to TRBD1 covers 8 bases. The CDR3 extends over 16 amino acids. The germline CDR1 and CDR2 sequences are LGHNA and YNFKEQ. V gave up 3 bases and J gave up 1 base; unmatched junction bases: 7. The CDR3 DNA reads TGTGCCAGCAGCCACATCGGACAGGGCAATAACTATGGCTACACCTTC. Its translation: CASSHIGQGNNYGYTF.

This rearrangement joins TRBV25-1 to TRBJ2-2; D is unclear. Germline V CDR1 and CDR2: MGHDK, SYGVNS. The V end was cut by 6 bases, the J end by 7 bases, with 18 bases between. The CDR3 is 15 amino acids. CDR3 residues: CASSPAEVWGGELFF. The CDR3 DNA sequence: TGTGCCAGCAGCCCTGCCGAGGTGTGGGGCGGGGAGCTGTTTTTT. The complete variable domain, with remaining parts taken from reference TRBV25-1 and TRBJ2-2, reads EADIYQTPRYLVIGTGKKITLECSQTMGHDKMYWYQQDPGMELHLIHYSYGVNSTEKGDLSSESTVSRIRTEHFPLTLESARPSHTSQYLCASSPAEVWGGELFFGEGSRLTVL.

The chain employs TRBV5-5 and TRBJ1-2; TRBD1 agrees at 7 bases. V gave up 4 bases and J gave up 3 bases; unmatched junction bases: 15. CDR1 is SGHKS and CDR2 is YYEKEE in the germline V gene (reference sequence). This CDR3 is built from 17 residues. The CDR3 region is CASSPSPRDRADYGYTF. In DNA form, the CDR3 reads TGTGCCAGCAGCCCGTCACCTCGAGACAGGGCTGACTATGGCTACACCTTC.

The V and J genes are TRBV5-6 and TRBJ1-4; TRBD1 aligns across 7 bases. Trimming cost V 4 bases and J 7 bases; bases outside gene matches: 7. Germline V gene sequence: CDR1 SGHDT, CDR2 YYEEEE. This CDR3 is 14 amino acids long. The CDR3 sequence is CASSLDRVREKLFF. CDR3 bases: TGTGCCAGCAGCCTAGACAGGGTGCGTGAAAAACTGTTTTTT.

The chain uses TRBV9 and TRBJ1-1; D unresolved. Germline V CDR1 and CDR2: SGDLS, YYNGEE. The CDR3 length is 13 residues. Between the trimmed V and J ends, which lost 0 bases and 6 bases, there was a span of 9 bases. CDR3: CASSVESGAEAFF. CDR3 nucleotides: TGTGCCAGCAGCGTAGAGTCGGGTGCTGAAGCTTTCTTT.